This is a list of T cell receptor beta chains from one sample in a study of T cell responses to AZD1222 COVID-19 vaccine. Libraries were prepared by immunoSEQ multiplex PCR; TCRdb keeps only in-frame clonotypes and omits some of them. The sample yields 65,000 to 95,000 clones, over 75% seen once. The specimen comprised peripheral blood, sampled on day 0 of AZD1222 vaccination. The receptors were sampled from an adult in good health. CDR3s include the opening cysteine and the closing phenylalanine or tryptophan. Fields, in order: J gene, clone size, V gene, D gene, CDR3 protein, CDR3 DNA. A D gene is named only where the DNA matches it firmly. The listing skips clone size in some rows; elsewhere it reads once, few, many or a size class.

J: TRBJ2-5; size: .; V: TRBV6-1; D: .; CDR3: CASSERLASVQETQYF; DNA: TGTGCCAGCAGTGAAAGGTTGGCTAGCGTACAAGAGACCCAGTACTTC
J: TRBJ2-1; size: .; V: TRBV7-9; D: TRBD2; CDR3: CASSPGQRDFHEQFF; DNA: TGTGCCAGCAGCCCGGGCCAGCGGGATTTCCATGAGCAGTTCTTC
J: TRBJ2-2; size: .; V: TRBV6-5; D: .; CDR3: CASSWTNTGELFF; DNA: TGTGCCAGCAGTTGGACCAACACCGGGGAGCTGTTTTTT
J: TRBJ2-6; size: .; V: TRBV6-1; D: TRBD1; CDR3: CASSEGTGSGANVLTF; DNA: TGTGCCAGCAGTGAAGGGACAGGCTCTGGGGCCAACGTCCTGACTTTC
J: TRBJ1-2; size: .; V: TRBV15; D: .; CDR3: CATSRTGTYGYTF; DNA: TGTGCCACCAGCAGGACAGGCACCTATGGCTACACCTTC
J: TRBJ1-2; size: .; V: TRBV18; D: .; CDR3: CASSPSYSNYGYTF; DNA: TGTGCCAGCTCACCAAGTTACAGTAACTATGGCTACACCTTC
J: TRBJ1-5; size: .; V: TRBV18; D: .; CDR3: CASSPEKGEIQPQHF; DNA: TGTGCCAGCTCACCAGAGAAGGGGGAGATTCAGCCCCAGCATTTT
J: TRBJ2-3; size: .; V: TRBV24-1; D: .; CDR3: CATSGHSLTDTQYF; DNA: TGTGCCACCAGTGGTCACTCCCTGACAGATACGCAGTATTTT
J: TRBJ1-5; size: .; V: TRBV7-2; D: TRBD1; CDR3: CASSLGQSNQPQHF; DNA: TGTGCCAGCAGCCTGGGACAGTCCAATCAGCCCCAGCATTTT
J: TRBJ1-1; size: .; V: TRBV12-5; D: TRBD1; CDR3: CASGLGTGGAFEAFF; DNA: TGTGCTAGTGGTTTGGGGACAGGGGGCGCTTTTGAAGCTTTCTTT
J: TRBJ2-5; size: .; V: TRBV9; D: .; CDR3: CASSLRPGRETQYF; DNA: TGTGCCAGCAGCCTAAGACCGGGCAGGGAGACCCAGTACTTC
J: TRBJ2-3; size: few; V: TRBV11-2; D: .; CDR3: CASSSLSGRDTDTQYF; DNA: TGTGCCAGCAGCTCCCTATCGGGTCGGGACACAGATACGCAGTATTTT
J: TRBJ1-2; size: once; V: TRBV6-2/TRBV6-3; D: .; CDR3: CASSYSNSFFLTF; DNA: TGTGCCAGCAGTTACTCGAACTCTTTTTTCCTCACCTTC
J: TRBJ2-2; size: .; V: TRBV7-6; D: TRBD2; CDR3: CASSQPPGLDNTGELFF; DNA: TGTGCCAGCAGCCAACCGCCGGGACTAGACAACACCGGGGAGCTGTTTTTT
J: TRBJ1-5; size: .; V: TRBV28; D: .; CDR3: CASSLARHRHRLFHQPQHF; DNA: TGTGCCAGCAGTTTAGCAAGACACCGTCACCGCCTTTTCCATCAGCCCCAGCATTTT
J: TRBJ1-1; size: few; V: TRBV5-4; D: .; CDR3: CASSLEGGLEAFF; DNA: TGTGCCAGCAGCTTGGAAGGGGGACTCGAAGCTTTCTTT
J: TRBJ2-3; size: few; V: TRBV5-5; D: .; CDR3: CASSLVRTRGGGGRTDTQYF; DNA: TGTGCCAGCAGCTTGGTACGGACTCGCGGGGGCGGGGGTCGCACAGATACGCAGTATTTT
J: TRBJ1-2; size: .; V: TRBV2; D: TRBD1; CDR3: CASSEYGGGPLRGYTF; DNA: TGTGCCAGCAGTGAATATGGAGGGGGCCCCCTTCGTGGCTACACCTTC
J: TRBJ2-1; size: .; V: TRBV6-4; D: TRBD2; CDR3: CASSPSGAFGNEQFF; DNA: TGTGCCAGCAGTCCAAGCGGGGCCTTCGGGAATGAGCAGTTCTTC
J: TRBJ2-7; size: few; V: TRBV30; D: .; CDR3: CAWSGGTVTYEQYF; DNA: TGTGCCTGGAGTGGGGGGACGGTTACCTACGAGCAGTACTTC
J: TRBJ2-7; size: medium-sized; V: TRBV18; D: TRBD1; CDR3: CASSPRQGAEEQYF; DNA: TGTGCCAGCTCACCCCGACAGGGGGCAGAAGAGCAGTACTTC
J: TRBJ2-1; size: .; V: TRBV4-1; D: .; CDR3: CASSQETGAGREQFF; DNA: TGCGCCAGCAGCCAAGAGACGGGAGCCGGTCGGGAGCAGTTCTTC
J: TRBJ2-1; size: .; V: TRBV20-1; D: .; CDR3: CSASSQLEQFF; DNA: TGCAGTGCTAGTTCCCAGCTGGAGCAGTTCTTC
J: TRBJ2-1; size: .; V: TRBV24-1; D: TRBD2; CDR3: CATSDQTSGGGRQFF; DNA: TGTGCCACCAGTGACCAGACTAGCGGGGGAGGTAGGCAGTTCTTC
J: TRBJ2-5; size: few; V: TRBV5-1; D: TRBD1; CDR3: CASSLESRQGRLLETQYF; DNA: TGCGCCAGCAGCTTGGAAAGCCGACAGGGAAGGTTGTTGGAGACCCAGTACTTC
J: TRBJ1-2; size: .; V: TRBV20-1; D: .; CDR3: CSAGVDGYTF; DNA: TGCAGTGCGGGCGTGGACGGCTACACCTTC
J: TRBJ2-1; size: .; V: TRBV3-1/TRBV3-2; D: .; CDR3: CASSQGAAYNEQFF; DNA: TGTGCCAGCAGCCAAGGGGCAGCATACAATGAGCAGTTCTTC
J: TRBJ1-5; size: once; V: TRBV28; D: .; CDR3: CASSWRQGYGQPQHF; DNA: TGTGCCAGCAGTTGGCGGCAGGGGTATGGTCAGCCCCAGCATTTT
J: TRBJ1-6; size: .; V: TRBV2; D: .; CDR3: CASSESSHSPLHF; DNA: TGTGCCAGCAGTGAGAGCAGCCATTCACCCCTCCACTTT
J: TRBJ1-2; size: .; V: TRBV30; D: .; CDR3: CAWSLHSTGYGYTF; DNA: TGTGCCTGGAGTTTACACTCGACGGGCTATGGCTACACCTTC
J: TRBJ2-5; size: .; V: TRBV2; D: .; CDR3: CASSADSQETQYF; DNA: TGTGCCAGCTCAGCGGACAGCCAAGAGACCCAGTACTTC
J: TRBJ2-3; size: .; V: TRBV21-1; D: .; CDR3: CASSNRGPSSTDTQYF; DNA: TGTGCCAGCAGTAACAGGGGACCGTCTAGCACAGATACGCAGTATTTT
J: TRBJ1-3; size: .; V: TRBV14; D: .; CDR3: CASSQNSGNTIYF; DNA: TGTGCCAGCAGCCAGAACTCTGGAAACACCATATATTTT
J: TRBJ1-1; size: .; V: TRBV7-9; D: .; CDR3: CASSSLGGLTEAFF; DNA: TGTGCCAGCAGCTCCCTTGGGGGGCTCACTGAAGCTTTCTTT
J: TRBJ2-7; size: .; V: TRBV19; D: TRBD1; CDR3: CASSLLPGQGTYEQYF; DNA: TGTGCCAGTAGCCTCCTCCCGGGACAGGGGACCTACGAGCAGTACTTC
J: TRBJ2-1; size: .; V: TRBV6-5; D: TRBD2; CDR3: CASRTSGGGNEQFF; DNA: TGTGCCAGCCGGACTAGCGGGGGGGGCAATGAGCAGTTCTTC
J: TRBJ2-1; size: .; V: TRBV5-6; D: .; CDR3: CASSLGGGELNEQFF; DNA: TGTGCCAGCAGCTTGGGAGGGGGAGAATTAAATGAGCAGTTCTTC
J: TRBJ1-1; size: few; V: TRBV12-3/TRBV12-4; D: TRBD1; CDR3: CASSRDRDTEAFF; DNA: TGTGCCAGCAGCCGTGACAGGGATACTGAAGCTTTCTTT
J: TRBJ2-1; size: .; V: TRBV3-1/TRBV3-2; D: .; CDR3: CASSQVGEQFF; DNA: TGTGCCAGCAGCCAAGTCGGCGAGCAGTTCTTC
J: TRBJ1-1; size: once; V: TRBV7-8; D: .; CDR3: CASSPSAVNTEAFF; DNA: TGTGCCAGCAGCCCTTCGGCGGTAAACACTGAAGCTTTCTTT
J: TRBJ1-1; size: once; V: TRBV29-1; D: TRBD1; CDR3: CSAWTGGFSNTEAFF; DNA: TGCAGCGCCTGGACAGGGGGCTTCTCGAACACTGAAGCTTTCTTT
J: TRBJ1-2; size: .; V: TRBV3-1/TRBV3-2; D: TRBD1; CDR3: CASSQGTGAYGYTF; DNA: TGTGCCAGCAGCCAAGGGACAGGGGCCTATGGCTACACCTTC
J: TRBJ1-4; size: .; V: TRBV5-5; D: .; CDR3: CASSLTGADGEKLFF; DNA: TGTGCCAGCAGCTTGACGGGGGCTGATGGTGAAAAACTGTTTTTT
J: TRBJ2-1; size: .; V: TRBV18; D: .; CDR3: CASSPGTLHNEQFF; DNA: TGTGCCAGCTCACCGGGGACTCTCCACAATGAGCAGTTCTTC
J: TRBJ1-5; size: .; V: TRBV3-1/TRBV3-2; D: .; CDR3: CASSQGQINQPQHF; DNA: TGTGCCAGCAGCCAAGGACAGATTAATCAGCCCCAGCATTTT
J: TRBJ2-1; size: .; V: TRBV7-9; D: TRBD1; CDR3: CASSFTGTGRFF; DNA: TGTGCCAGCAGCTTTACGGGGACAGGGCGGTTCTTC
J: TRBJ2-3; size: .; V: TRBV7-9; D: .; CDR3: CASSLLPTITDTQYF; DNA: TGTGCCAGCAGCTTACTCCCGACGATCACAGATACGCAGTATTTT
J: TRBJ1-1; size: .; V: TRBV4-1; D: TRBD1; CDR3: CASSPRQGRTEAFF; DNA: TGCGCCAGCAGCCCCAGACAGGGGAGAACTGAAGCTTTCTTT
J: TRBJ1-3; size: .; V: TRBV7-2; D: .; CDR3: CASSSRGGSGPGNTIYF; DNA: TGTGCCAGCAGCTCTAGGGGGGGCAGCGGTCCTGGAAACACCATATATTTT
J: TRBJ1-1; size: few; V: TRBV29-1; D: TRBD1; CDR3: CSVQGQQNTEAFF; DNA: TGCAGCGTTCAGGGACAGCAGAACACTGAAGCTTTCTTT
J: TRBJ2-1; size: .; V: TRBV12-5; D: TRBD1; CDR3: CASGLEGGQGLTYNEQFF; DNA: TGTGCTAGTGGTTTGGAAGGGGGACAGGGCCTGACCTACAATGAGCAGTTCTTC
J: TRBJ2-1; size: .; V: TRBV30; D: TRBD2; CDR3: CAWRYRLAARTAQRNEQFF; DNA: TGTGCCTGGAGATATCGACTAGCGGCTCGGACCGCCCAGAGGAATGAGCAGTTCTTC
J: TRBJ1-2; size: .; V: TRBV4-1; D: TRBD1; CDR3: CASSLNPTGNYGYTF; DNA: TGCGCCAGCAGCCTTAACCCGACAGGGAACTATGGCTACACCTTC
J: TRBJ1-1; size: .; V: TRBV2; D: TRBD1; CDR3: CASSLWTGASEAFF; DNA: TGTGCCAGCAGCCTATGGACAGGGGCTTCTGAAGCTTTCTTT
J: TRBJ1-6; size: .; V: TRBV18; D: TRBD1; CDR3: CASSQDRGNSPLHF; DNA: TGTGCCAGCTCACAAGACAGGGGAAATTCACCCCTCCACTTT